Below, 11 T cell receptor beta chains from the same sample are listed, as sequenced in a study of CD4+ T cells in melanoma. Here immunoSEQ multiplex PCR was the method, and the copy in TCRdb shows in-frame clones only, minus some. Of roughly 50,000 clones in the sample, about 88% were seen once. Sequenced input: peripheral blood. The origin of the receptors is a human donor with melanoma.

The chain recombines TRBV28 with TRBJ1-4; no definite D call. V lost 8 bases, J lost 3 bases, and 4 bases lay in between. Germline V gene sequence: CDR1 MDHEN, CDR2 SYDVKM. The CDR3 is 11 amino acids. The CDR3 reads CASGSNEKLFF. CDR3 nucleotide sequence: TGTGCCAGCGGATCTAATGAAAAACTGTTTTTT.

In DNA, the CDR3 is TGTGCCAGCATTAGGGGGAATTCACCCCTCCACTTT. This encodes CASIRGNSPLHF. J is TRBJ1-6 and V is TRBV2; perhaps TRBD1 as D (6 bases). The CDR3 is made up of 12 amino acids. Germline values: CDR1 SNHLY, CDR2 FYNNEI. Trimming pared 7 bases from V and 7 bases from J, leaving 8 bases between.

In its sample, this clone was seen a few times. The chain employs TRBV9 and TRBJ1-2, with D possibly matching TRBD1 (6 bases). This CDR3 region has 13 residues. Per the germline V gene, CDR1 is SGDLS and CDR2 is YYNGEE. Trimming shortened V by 0 bases and J by 8 bases, and 11 bases separated the two germline ends. CDR3 amino acids: CASSVGQGLGYTF. The CDR3 DNA sequence: TGTGCCAGCAGCGTAGGGCAGGGGTTAGGCTACACCTTC.

This chain connects TRBV5-1 to TRBJ1-4; D not certain. CDR3 length: 15 residues. Trimming removed 4 bases at V and 0 bases at J, with 10 bases between. Germline loops: CDR1 SGHRS, CDR2 YFSETQ. The CDR3 DNA is TGCGCCAGCAGCCCTGGGAGTGCAACTAATGAAAAACTGTTTTTT. Amino acids: CASSPGSATNEKLFF.

The CDR3 DNA is TGTGCCAGCAGATCTAATGGGGGGACCAAAAACATTCAGTACTTC. Translated: CASRSNGGTKNIQYF. The J gene is TRBJ2-4, the V gene TRBV27, with a possible D match to TRBD2 (6 bases). The CDR3 contains 15 residues. Looked up from germline, CDR1 is MNHEY and CDR2 is SMNVEV (reference sequence). Trimming shortened V by 6 bases and J by 2 bases, and 14 bases separated the two germline ends.

CDR3 DNA sequence: TGTGCCAGCAGTTGGGACAGGGGGCGCATCAATGAGCAGTTCTTC. Its protein is CASSWDRGRINEQFF. The rearrangement uses TRBV27 and TRBJ2-1; TRBD1 aligns across 12 bases. The length of the CDR3 is 15 residues. Germline assignment: CDR1 MNHEY and CDR2 SMNVEV (reference sequence). Trimming cost V 4 bases and J 6 bases; bases outside gene matches: 4.

The rearrangement links TRBV6-1 to TRBJ2-1, with D perhaps TRBD1 (6 bases). From germline, CDR1 is MNHNS and CDR2 SASEGT. The CDR3 spans 12 residues. Trimming took off 6 bases at V and 6 bases at J, with 9 bases between the two ends. The CDR3 is CASRGQFNEQFF. The CDR3 region has the DNA TGTGCCAGCAGGGGACAATTCAATGAGCAGTTCTTC.

V is TRBV7-2 and J is TRBJ1-2; perhaps TRBD1 as D (5 bases). The germline CDR1 and CDR2 sequences are SGHTA and FQGNSA. This CDR3 has 13 amino acids. Trimming removed 0 bases from V and 4 bases from J, with 6 bases in between. CDR3 DNA: TGTGCCAGCAGCTTAGCGGGGACCTATGGCTACACCTTC. This sequence encodes CASSLAGTYGYTF.

This clone appeared a single time. V gene TRBV7-9 combines with J gene TRBJ2-7, with 9 bases matching TRBD1. J was trimmed by 4 bases and V by 1 base; bases with no gene match: 8. The V gene's germline CDR1 is SEHNR and CDR2 FQNEAQ (reference sequence). The CDR3 is 16 amino acids. CDR3 residues: CASSLVLTGGTYEQYF. In DNA, the CDR3 is TGTGCCAGCAGCTTAGTCTTGACAGGGGGAACGTACGAGCAGTACTTC.

The V gene is TRBV7-2, the J gene TRBJ1-4; the match to TRBD1 covers 7 bases. This CDR3 has 13 residues. The V gene end was trimmed by 5 bases and the J gene end by 7 bases; junction bases not matched to a gene: 4. CDR1 is SGHTA and CDR2 is FQGNSA in the germline V gene. The CDR3 region has the DNA TGTGCCAGCAGCGTTCAGGGGGGTGAAAAACTGTTTTTT. Amino acid sequence: CASSVQGGEKLFF.

The V gene is TRBV5-1, the J gene TRBJ2-7, with 7 nucleotides matching TRBD2. V gave up 0 bases and J gave up 6 bases; unmatched junction bases: 6. The CDR3 has 14 amino acids. Germline-derived CDR1 and CDR2 are SGHRS and YFSETQ. The CDR3 here is CASSLEFGEGEQYF. The CDR3 DNA reads TGCGCCAGCAGCTTGGAATTTGGGGAGGGCGAGCAGTACTTC.